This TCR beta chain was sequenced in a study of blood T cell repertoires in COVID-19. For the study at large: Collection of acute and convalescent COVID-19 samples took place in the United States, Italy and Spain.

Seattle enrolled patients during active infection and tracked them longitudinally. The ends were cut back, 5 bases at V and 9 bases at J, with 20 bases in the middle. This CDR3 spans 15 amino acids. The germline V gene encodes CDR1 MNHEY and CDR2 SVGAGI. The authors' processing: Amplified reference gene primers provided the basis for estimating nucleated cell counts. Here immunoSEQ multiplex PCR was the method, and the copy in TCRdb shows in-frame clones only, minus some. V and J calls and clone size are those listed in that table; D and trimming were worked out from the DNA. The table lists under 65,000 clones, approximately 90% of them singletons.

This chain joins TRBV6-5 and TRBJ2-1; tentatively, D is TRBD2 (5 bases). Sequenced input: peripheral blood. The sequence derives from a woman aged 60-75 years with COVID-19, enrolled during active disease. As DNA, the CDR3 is TGTGCCAGCAGTCAGACCATGGAGGTTGTTACTGAGCAGTTCTTC. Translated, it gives CASSQTMEVVTEQFF.